The TCR beta chain described here comes from a study of blood T cell repertoires in COVID-19. For the study at large: The United States, Italy and Spain provided the acute and convalescent COVID-19 samples.

Measured with immunoSEQ multiplex PCR; TCRdb has only the in-frame clones, and not every one. The table includes 130,000 to 150,000 clones, approximately 86% detected once. As concerns this clone: This sample also contains other DNA sequences that code for the same CDR3.

The CDR3 runs to 14 residues. The V gene's germline CDR1 is SEHNR and CDR2 FQNEAQ (reference sequence). V shed 2 bases and J 4 bases; nucleotides not matched to a gene: 1. This chain uses TRBV7-9 with TRBJ1-5; 8 nucleotides match TRBD1. Sequencing was done on a sample of peripheral blood. The sequence was collected from a woman aged 40 to 50 with active or convalescent COVID-19. The CDR3 protein is CASSLTGGNQPQHF. The CDR3 coding sequence is TGTGCCAGCAGCTTAACAGGGGGTAATCAGCCCCAGCATTTT. Complete variable domain (other parts from reference TRBV7-9 and TRBJ1-5): DTGVSQNPRHKITKRGQNVTFRCDPISEHNRLYWYRQTLGQGPEFLTYFQNEAQLEKSRLLSDRFSAERPKGSFSTLEIQRTEQGDSAMYLCASSLTGGNQPQHFGDGTRLSIL.